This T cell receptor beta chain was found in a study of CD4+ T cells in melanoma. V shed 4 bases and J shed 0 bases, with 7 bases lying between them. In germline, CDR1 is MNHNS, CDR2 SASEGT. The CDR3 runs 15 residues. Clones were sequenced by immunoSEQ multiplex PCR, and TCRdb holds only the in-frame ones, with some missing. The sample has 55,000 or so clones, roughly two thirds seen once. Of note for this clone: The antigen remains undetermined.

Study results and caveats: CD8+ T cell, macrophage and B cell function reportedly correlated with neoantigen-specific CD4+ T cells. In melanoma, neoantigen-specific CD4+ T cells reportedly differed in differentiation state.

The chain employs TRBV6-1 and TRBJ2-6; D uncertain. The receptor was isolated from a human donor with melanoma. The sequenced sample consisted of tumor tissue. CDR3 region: CASSGTFSGANVLTF. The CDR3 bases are TGTGCCAGCAGTGGAACCTTCTCTGGGGCCAACGTCCTGACTTTC.